This T cell receptor (beta chain) was observed in a study of control samples from healthy donors and cancer patients (dated by TCRdb to the early 2020s). Receptors were amplified or captured by the immunoSEQ multiplex PCR assay. Drawn from immuneACCESS, this table holds only the in-frame rearrangements with V and J called that TCRdb kept. Clones are partly lost; checked studies trace under half to an unresolved V gene and leave the rest unexplained. This sample lists about 140,000 clones; 88% were detected once. 8.5% to 9.5% of the sample goes to the ten largest clones. On this clone itself: There is no known antigen for this receptor. An end of the junction differs from the germline gene, which may be a read error.

Sequences MNHNS (CDR1) and SASEGT (CDR2) are obtained from the germline V gene. Inclusive of the bounding cysteine and phenylalanine, the CDR3 is 16 residues long. Only CDR3 DNA is held: 48 bases, read in frame from base 1. Material: blood. This clonotype was obtained from a woman aged 25-40 years in good health. The V gene is TRBV6-1 and the J gene is TRBJ2-3; tentative D gene TRBD2, with 6 bases matching. The nucleotide sequence is given as TGTGCCAGCAGTGACCCTGGGGGAGGATCCACATATACGCAGTATTTT. Translated, this gives CASSDPGGGSTYTQYF.